These 22 T cell receptor beta chains were sequenced from one sample in a study of T-cell reconstitution after alpha-beta-depleted transplantation in children. Unique molecular identifiers were used to barcode this TCRbeta library. TCRdb reprocessed the PCR reads with MiXCR, giving one entry per CDR3 protein. The sample has some 300,000 distinct CDR3 sequences; over 9% are singletons. This material consisted of PBMCs from the stem cell graft donor, taken from the stem cell graft. Receptors originate from a human donor who donated a stem cell graft to a child with acute lymphoblastic leukemia.

This clonotype was seen a handful of times. The CDR3 DNA reads as TGTGCCACCAGCAGAGATCGAGTAGATACGCAGTATTTT. Protein: CATSRDRVDTQYF. V is TRBV15 and J is TRBJ2-3; D not resolved. The germline V and J ends were trimmed by 0 bases and 5 bases, with 6 bases remaining between them. The CDR3 has 13 residues. Germline V CDR1 and CDR2: LNHNV, YYDKDF (reference sequence).

This clonotype turned up a few times. The CDR3 DNA reads as TGTGCCAGCTCACCGGGACTAGCGGGAGTGAACACAGATACGCAGTATTTT. Translated: CASSPGLAGVNTDTQYF. The V call is TRBV18, the J call TRBJ2-3; TRBD2 matches 14 bases. The length of the CDR3 is 17 residues. V shed 3 bases, J shed 2 bases, and the junction held 4 bases outside the gene matches. Looked up from germline, CDR1 is KGHSH and CDR2 is LQKENI.

The rearrangement uses TRBV4-3 and TRBJ2-5; 8 bases fit TRBD1. Trimming took 5 bases from V and 2 from J; bases not matched to a gene: 7. The CDR3 is 15 residues long. Germline V gene sequence: CDR1 LGHNA, CDR2 YSLEER. Written as DNA, the CDR3 is TGCGCCAGCAGCAAGGGACAGGATCGACAAGAGACCCAGTACTTC. Translating it yields CASSKGQDRQETQYF.

This clonotype was seen a handful of times. The chain links TRBV15 to TRBJ2-3; 14 nucleotides agree with TRBD2. The CDR3 has 17 residues. Germline CDR1 and CDR2: LNHNV and YYDKDF (reference sequence). The junction had 5 bases not matched to a gene; V was cut back by 1 base and J by 5 bases. Written as DNA, the CDR3 is TGTGCCACCAGCAGAGGACTAGCGGGAGGGGGGGAAGATACGCAGTATTTT. It is translated as CATSRGLAGGGEDTQYF.

The CDR3 is CASSRLAEGDNEQYF. CDR3 DNA sequence: TGTGCCAGCAGTCGTCTAGCGGAGGGAGACAACGAGCAGTACTTC. The chain is built from TRBV11-2 and TRBJ2-7; 7 bases are shared with TRBD2. This CDR3 spans 15 amino acids. Looked up from germline, CDR1 is SGHAT and CDR2 is FQNNGV. Losses at the gene ends were 6 bases for V and 5 bases for J; bases not matched to a gene: 13.

V gene TRBV29-1 combines with J gene TRBJ2-5, with 9 positions matching TRBD1. This CDR3 has 15 residues. V trimming: 0 bases; J trimming: 5 bases; junction bases outside the gene matches: 7. The germline V gene has CDR1 SQVTM and CDR2 ANQGSEA. The CDR3 DNA follows: TGCAGCGTTGAAGACCCCGGGACAGGGATCGAGACCCAGTACTTC. As protein: CSVEDPGTGIETQYF. The whole variable domain, remainder taken from reference TRBV29-1 and TRBJ2-5, is SAVISQKPSRDICQRGTSLTIQCQVDSQVTMMFWYRQQPGQSLTLIATANQGSEATYESGFVIDKFPISRPNLTFSTLTVSNMSPEDSSIYLCSVEDPGTGIETQYFGPGTRLLVL.

The rearrangement links TRBV5-1 to TRBJ2-1, with 9 positions matching TRBD1. Germline CDR1 is SGHRS and CDR2 is YFSETQ. The CDR3 extends over 15 amino acids. The V segment lost 5 bases and the J segment 8 bases; nucleotides outside the gene matches: 11. The CDR3 sequence is CASSPSGQGIDEQFF. The CDR3 region has the DNA TGCGCCAGCAGTCCTTCAGGACAGGGGATCGATGAGCAGTTCTTC.

This clonotype has ten or more counts. The CDR3 protein is CASSPTQSYGYTF. CDR3 nucleotide sequence: TGTGCCAGCAGTCCGACCCAATCCTATGGCTACACCTTC. This chain connects TRBV6-2 or TRBV6-3 to TRBJ1-2, with D uncertain. The CDR3 extends over 13 amino acids. With 5 bases removed from V and 4 bases from J, the gap between germline ends came to 11 bases. From germline, CDR1 is MNHEY and CDR2 SVGEGT.

This clonotype was observed a few times. The chain combines TRBV10-3 with TRBJ2-3; 8 bases align to TRBD1. Trimming removed 9 bases from V and 4 bases from J; junction bases left unmatched: 9. This CDR3 has 14 residues. CDR1 and CDR2 (germline): ENHRY, SYGVKD. The chain's CDR3 is CAIPGQGVPDTQYF. In DNA, the CDR3 is TGTGCCATTCCTGGACAGGGTGTTCCAGATACGCAGTATTTT.

This clonotype has only a few counts. J is TRBJ2-3 and V is TRBV12-3 or TRBV12-4; TRBD2 aligns across 8 bases. V was clipped by 6 bases and J by 4 bases; unmatched bases: 15. The CDR3 consists of 17 residues. CDR3 bases: TGTGCCAGCAGCTCGCAGTCCAATGCAGCGGGAGCAGATACGCAGTATTTT. Translated: CASSSQSNAAGADTQYF.

In this sample, this clonotype turned up many times. V usage is TRBV12-3 or TRBV12-4 and J usage is TRBJ2-7; TRBD1 is a possible D gene (7 bases). V lost 1 base and J 1 base, leaving 11 bases between the germline ends. CDR3 length: 15 amino acids. The CDR3 DNA reads as TGTGCCAGCAGTTTAGTCTCAGGGGGGTCCTACGAGCAGTACTTC. This gives the protein CASSLVSGGSYEQYF.

This clonotype was seen only a few times. V and J are TRBV7-9 and TRBJ2-7; D remains ambiguous. Per germline, CDR1 SEHNR and CDR2 FQNEAQ (reference sequence). V shed 2 bases and J shed 0 bases, with 5 bases lying between them. CDR3 length equals 13 residues. The CDR3 bases are TGTGCCAGCAGCTTAATGACCTCCTACGAGCAGTACTTC. Translating gives CASSLMTSYEQYF.

This clonotype occurred many times. The genes are TRBV7-2 and TRBJ1-1, with D unclear. This CDR3 is built from 14 residues. From germline, CDR1 is SGHTA and CDR2 FQGNSA. V lost 1 base and J 4 bases, leaving 10 bases between the germline ends. CDR3 region: CASSLDPSRTEAFF. As DNA, the CDR3 is TGTGCCAGCAGCTTAGACCCCTCCCGCACTGAAGCTTTCTTT.

The sample holds a few counts of this clonotype. The chain recombines TRBV28 with TRBJ2-7; TRBD1 matches 7 bases. This CDR3 is built from 14 residues. Germline V lookup: CDR1 MDHEN, CDR2 SYDVKM. V lost 10 bases, J lost 5 bases, and 14 bases stayed unmatched. The CDR3: CAILPGPQGDEQYF. CDR3 nucleotides: TGTGCCATCCTCCCAGGCCCGCAGGGGGACGAGCAGTACTTC. The variable domain in full, completed from reference TRBV28 and TRBJ2-7, reads DVKVTQSSRYLVKRTGEKVFLECVQDMDHENMFWYRQDPGLGLRLIYFSYDVKMKEKGDIPEGYSVSREKKERFSLILESASTNQTSMYLCAILPGPQGDEQYFGPGTRLTVT.

This clonotype was found many times. This rearrangement joins TRBV7-8 to TRBJ2-2, with a tentative D call TRBD1 (6 bases). V shed 6 bases and J shed 4 bases, with 18 bases lying between them. The CDR3 length is 16 residues. The V gene's germline CDR1 is SGHVS and CDR2 FQNEAQ. The CDR3 here is CASRRQELSGTGELFF. The CDR3, as DNA: TGTGCCAGCAGACGACAGGAGTTGAGTGGCACCGGGGAGCTGTTTTTT.

This clonotype has at least ten counts. This sequence joins TRBV5-6 and TRBJ2-2; D gene ambiguous. The V end lost 1 base, the J end lost 7 bases, and 2 bases lay between the germline ends. Germline lookup yields CDR1 SGHDT and CDR2 YYEEEE. This CDR3 spans 11 amino acids. This chain's CDR3 is CASSLYGELFF. In DNA form, the CDR3 reads TGTGCCAGCAGCTTGTACGGGGAGCTGTTTTTT.

In this sample, this clonotype turned up many times. The chain employs TRBV3-1 and TRBJ2-2, with TRBD1 matching 8 bases. In germline, CDR1 is LGHDT, CDR2 YNNKEL (reference sequence). The J segment lost 4 bases and the V segment lost 8 bases, leaving 3 bases of the junction unmatched. CDR3 length equals 13 residues. CDR3 in amino acids: CASRDRGTGELFF. The CDR3, as DNA: TGTGCCAGCCGCGACAGGGGCACCGGGGAGCTGTTTTTT. Complete variable domain (other parts from reference TRBV3-1 and TRBJ2-2): DTAVSQTPKYLVTQMGNDKSIKCEQNLGHDTMYWYKQDSKKFLKIMFSYNNKELIINETVPNRFSPKSPDKAHLNLHINSLELGDSAVYFCASRDRGTGELFFGEGSRLTVL.

This chain uses TRBV5-5 with TRBJ1-2; a weak D match, TRBD1 (5 bases). Germline lookup yields CDR1 SGHKS and CDR2 YYEKEE (reference sequence). The CDR3 has 16 residues. V gave up 0 bases and J gave up 5 bases, with 17 bases separating them. CDR3 DNA sequence: TGTGCCAGCAGCTTGGTCCCGGCAGGGCCGCAATATGGCTACACCTTC. Its translation is CASSLVPAGPQYGYTF.

The chain links TRBV3-1 to TRBJ1-2, with D uncertain. Trimming took off 7 bases at V and 8 bases at J, with 11 bases between the two ends. Germline CDR1 LGHDT, CDR2 YNNKEL (reference sequence). The CDR3 runs 11 residues. The CDR3 protein is CASTDNWGYTF. CDR3 in DNA: TGTGCCAGCACCGATAACTGGGGCTACACCTTC.

The chain has TRBV20-1 and TRBJ2-5; D possibly matches TRBD1 or TRBD2 (7 bases each). With 3 bases removed from V and 5 bases from J, the gap between germline ends came to 22 bases. The CDR3 loop spans 16 amino acids. Germline V lookup: CDR1 DFQATT, CDR2 SNEGSKA (reference sequence). CDR3 amino acids: CSARSPQGGAMETQYF. In DNA form, the CDR3 reads TGCAGTGCTAGGTCGCCTCAGGGGGGGGCGATGGAGACCCAGTACTTC.

This clonotype was counted ten times or more. This rearrangement joins TRBV27 to TRBJ2-7; D is unresolved. The CDR3 has 13 amino acids. V was clipped by 5 bases and J by 7 bases, with 15 bases between them. From germline, CDR1 is MNHEY and CDR2 SMNVEV (reference sequence). CDR3 loop: CASSPRTSAEQYF. The CDR3 DNA reads TGTGCCAGCAGTCCTCGGACCTCAGCTGAGCAGTACTTC.

A few counts support this clonotype. The CDR3 DNA reads as TGTGCCACCAGCTCATTACTAGCGGGAGAACACGAGCAGTACTTC. Protein: CATSSLLAGEHEQYF. The chain links TRBV15 to TRBJ2-7; 11 bases are a match to TRBD2. The junction had 8 bases not matched to a gene; V was cut back by 5 bases and J by 5 bases. CDR3 length: 15 amino acids. The germline V gene encodes CDR1 LNHNV and CDR2 YYDKDF (reference sequence).